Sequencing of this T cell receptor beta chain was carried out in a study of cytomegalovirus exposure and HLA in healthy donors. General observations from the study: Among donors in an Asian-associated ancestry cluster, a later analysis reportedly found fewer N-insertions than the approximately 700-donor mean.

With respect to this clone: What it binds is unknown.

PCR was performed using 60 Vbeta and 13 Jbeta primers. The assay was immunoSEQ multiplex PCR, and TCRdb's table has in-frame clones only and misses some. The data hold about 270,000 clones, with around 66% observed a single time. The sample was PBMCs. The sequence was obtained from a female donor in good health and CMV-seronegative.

The CDR3 is CASSQASGLAGDPGETQYF. The CDR3 nucleotides read TGCGCCAGCAGCCAAGCCTCCGGACTAGCGGGAGATCCGGGTGAGACCCAGTACTTC. The chain joins TRBV4-1 to TRBJ2-5; 13 bases agree with TRBD2. The CDR3 contains 19 residues. Germline CDR1 and CDR2: MGHRA and YSYEKL. V gave up 1 base and J gave up 5 bases; unmatched junction bases: 13.